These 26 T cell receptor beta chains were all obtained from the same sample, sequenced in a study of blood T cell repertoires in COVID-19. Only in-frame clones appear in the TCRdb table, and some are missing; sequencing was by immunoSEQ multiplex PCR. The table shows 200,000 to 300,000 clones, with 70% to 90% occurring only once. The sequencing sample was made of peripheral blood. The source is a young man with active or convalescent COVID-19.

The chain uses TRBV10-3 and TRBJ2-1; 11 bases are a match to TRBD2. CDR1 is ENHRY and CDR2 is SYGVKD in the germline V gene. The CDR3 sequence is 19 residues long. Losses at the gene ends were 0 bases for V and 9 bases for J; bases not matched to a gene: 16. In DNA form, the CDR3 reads TGTGCCATCAGTGAGTCGTTACTAGCGGGAGCAAGGGCTCGGCGTGAGCAGTTCTTC. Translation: CAISESLLAGARARREQFF.

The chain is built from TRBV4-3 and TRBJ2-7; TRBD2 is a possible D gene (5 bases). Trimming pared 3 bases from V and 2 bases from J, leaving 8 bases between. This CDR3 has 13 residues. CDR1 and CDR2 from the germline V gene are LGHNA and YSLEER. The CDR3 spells CASSQTTAYEQYF. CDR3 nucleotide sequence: TGCGCCAGCAGCCAGACTACTGCCTACGAGCAGTACTTC.

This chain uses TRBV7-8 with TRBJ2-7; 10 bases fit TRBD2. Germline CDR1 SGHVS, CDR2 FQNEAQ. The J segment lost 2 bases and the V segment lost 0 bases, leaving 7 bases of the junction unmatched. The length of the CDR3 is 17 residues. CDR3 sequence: CASSLALTSGPTYEQYF. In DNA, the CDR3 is TGTGCCAGCAGCTTAGCCTTGACTAGCGGGCCTACCTACGAGCAGTACTTC.

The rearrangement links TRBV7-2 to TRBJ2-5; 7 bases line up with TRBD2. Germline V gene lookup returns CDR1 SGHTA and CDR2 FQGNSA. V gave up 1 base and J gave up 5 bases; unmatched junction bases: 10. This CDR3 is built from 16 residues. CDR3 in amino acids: CASSLVGSSGRETQYF. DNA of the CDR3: TGTGCCAGCAGCTTAGTGGGGTCTAGCGGAAGGGAGACCCAGTACTTC.

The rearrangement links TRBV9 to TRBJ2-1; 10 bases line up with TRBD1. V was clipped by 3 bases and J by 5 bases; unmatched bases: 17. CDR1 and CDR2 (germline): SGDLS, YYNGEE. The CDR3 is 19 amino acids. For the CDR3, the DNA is TGTGCCAGCAGCGCCTGGGACAGGGGTCATCTACTTACAAACAATGAGCAGTTCTTC. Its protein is CASSAWDRGHLLTNNEQFF.

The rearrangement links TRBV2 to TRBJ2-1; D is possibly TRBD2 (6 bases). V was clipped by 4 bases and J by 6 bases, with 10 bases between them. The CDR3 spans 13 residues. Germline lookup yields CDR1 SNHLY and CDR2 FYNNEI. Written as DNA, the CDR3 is TGTGCCAGCAGTGGGGGGGTGGGCAATGAGCAGTTCTTC. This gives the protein CASSGGVGNEQFF.

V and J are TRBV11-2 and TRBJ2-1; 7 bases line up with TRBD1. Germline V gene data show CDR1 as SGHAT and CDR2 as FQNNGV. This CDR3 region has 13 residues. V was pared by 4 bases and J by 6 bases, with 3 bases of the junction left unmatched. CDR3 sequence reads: CASSSGGTNEQFF. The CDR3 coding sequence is TGTGCCAGCAGCTCAGGGGGTACCAATGAGCAGTTCTTC. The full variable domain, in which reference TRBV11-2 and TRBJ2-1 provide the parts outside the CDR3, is EAGVAQSPRYKIIEKRQSVAFWCNPISGHATLYWYQQILGQGPKLLIQFQNNGVVDDSQLPKDRFSAERLKGVDSTLKIQPAKLEDSAVYLCASSSGGTNEQFFGPGTRLTVL.

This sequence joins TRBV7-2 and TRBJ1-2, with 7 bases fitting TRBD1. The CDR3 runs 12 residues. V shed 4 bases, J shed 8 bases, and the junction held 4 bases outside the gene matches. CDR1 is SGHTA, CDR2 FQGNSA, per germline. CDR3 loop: CASSWTGPGYTF. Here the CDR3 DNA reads TGTGCCAGCAGCTGGACAGGTCCCGGCTACACCTTC.

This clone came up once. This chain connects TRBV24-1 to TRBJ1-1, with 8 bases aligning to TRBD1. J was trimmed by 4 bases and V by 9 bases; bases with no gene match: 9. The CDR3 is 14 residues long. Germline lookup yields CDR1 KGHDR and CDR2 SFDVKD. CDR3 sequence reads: CATQPAGGGTEAFF. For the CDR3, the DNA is TGTGCCACCCAGCCCGCAGGGGGCGGCACTGAAGCTTTCTTT.

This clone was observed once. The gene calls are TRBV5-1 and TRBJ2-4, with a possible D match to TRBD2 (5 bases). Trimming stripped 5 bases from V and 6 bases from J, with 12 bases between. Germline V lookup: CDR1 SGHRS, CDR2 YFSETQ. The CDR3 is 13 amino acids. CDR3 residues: CASRNRDSNIQYF. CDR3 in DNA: TGCGCCAGCAGAAACCGGGATTCAAACATTCAGTACTTC.

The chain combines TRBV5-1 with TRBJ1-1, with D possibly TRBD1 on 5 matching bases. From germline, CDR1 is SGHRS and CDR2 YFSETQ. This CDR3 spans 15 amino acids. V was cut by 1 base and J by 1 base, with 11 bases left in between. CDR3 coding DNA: TGCGCCAGCAGCTTGCAACTGACAGAGAACACTGAAGCTTTCTTT. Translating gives CASSLQLTENTEAFF.

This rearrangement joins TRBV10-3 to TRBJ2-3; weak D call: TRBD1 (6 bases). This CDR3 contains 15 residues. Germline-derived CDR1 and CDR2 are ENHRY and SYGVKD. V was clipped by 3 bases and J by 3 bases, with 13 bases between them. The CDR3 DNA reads TGTGCCATCAGTGACCCGGGACAAAGTACAGATACGCAGTATTTT. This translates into CAISDPGQSTDTQYF.

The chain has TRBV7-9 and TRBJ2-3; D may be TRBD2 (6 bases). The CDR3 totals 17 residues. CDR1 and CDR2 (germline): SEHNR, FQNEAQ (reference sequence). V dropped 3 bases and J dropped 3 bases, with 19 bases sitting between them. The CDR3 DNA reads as TGTGCCAGCAGCTTTTCCCCTATCGGCGGGAAAACAGATACGCAGTATTTT. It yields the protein CASSFSPIGGKTDTQYF.

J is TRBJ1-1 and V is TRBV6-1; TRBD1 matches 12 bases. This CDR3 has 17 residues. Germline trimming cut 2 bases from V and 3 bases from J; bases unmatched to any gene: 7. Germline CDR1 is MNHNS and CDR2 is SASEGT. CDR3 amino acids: CASSESGQGASYTEAFF. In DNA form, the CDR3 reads TGTGCCAGCAGTGAATCGGGACAGGGGGCATCTTACACTGAAGCTTTCTTT.

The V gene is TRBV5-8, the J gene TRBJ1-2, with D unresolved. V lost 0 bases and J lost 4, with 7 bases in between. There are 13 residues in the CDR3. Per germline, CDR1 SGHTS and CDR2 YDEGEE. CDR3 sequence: CASSLEQSYGYTF. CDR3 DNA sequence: TGTGCCAGCAGCTTGGAACAGTCCTATGGCTACACCTTC. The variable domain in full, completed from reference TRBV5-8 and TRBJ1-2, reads EAGVTQSPTHLIKTRGQQATLRCSPISGHTSVYWYQQALGLGLQFLLWYDEGEERNRGNFPPRFSGRQFPNYSSELNVNALELEDSALYLCASSLEQSYGYTFGSGTRLTVV.

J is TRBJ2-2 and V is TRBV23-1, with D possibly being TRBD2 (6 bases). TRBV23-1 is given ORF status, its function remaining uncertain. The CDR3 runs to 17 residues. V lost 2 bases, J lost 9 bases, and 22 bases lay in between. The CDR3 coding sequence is TGCGCCAGCAGTCAACGACTAGTTCCCTGGGGCGGACGGGAGCTGTTTTTT. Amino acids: CASSQRLVPWGGRELFF.

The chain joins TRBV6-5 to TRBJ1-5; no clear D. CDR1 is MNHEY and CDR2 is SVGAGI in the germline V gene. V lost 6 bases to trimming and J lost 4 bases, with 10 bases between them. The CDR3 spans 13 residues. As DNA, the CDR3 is TGTGCCAGCAGCGCAGAGGTTAATCAGCCCCAGCATTTT. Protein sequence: CASSAEVNQPQHF.

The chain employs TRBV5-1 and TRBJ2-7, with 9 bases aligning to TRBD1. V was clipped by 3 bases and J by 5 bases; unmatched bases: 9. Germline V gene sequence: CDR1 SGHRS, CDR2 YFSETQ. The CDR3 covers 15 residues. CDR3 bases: TGCGCCAGCAGCTGGGGGGACAGGGTTGGCAACGAGCAGTACTTC. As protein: CASSWGDRVGNEQYF.

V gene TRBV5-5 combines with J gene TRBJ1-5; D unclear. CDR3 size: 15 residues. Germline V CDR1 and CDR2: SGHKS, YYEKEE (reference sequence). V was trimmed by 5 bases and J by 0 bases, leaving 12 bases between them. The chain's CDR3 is CASSREGYSNQPQHF. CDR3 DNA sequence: TGTGCCAGCAGTCGTGAGGGATATAGCAATCAGCCCCAGCATTTT.

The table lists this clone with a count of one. CDR3 nucleotide sequence: TGTGCCAGCAGGGAACCGGGACTAGCGGGGCAAGAGACCCAGTACTTC. This encodes CASREPGLAGQETQYF. This chain joins TRBV6-1 and TRBJ2-5, with 13 nucleotides matching TRBD2. The J segment lost 2 bases and the V segment lost 6 bases, leaving 6 bases of the junction unmatched. The length of the CDR3 is 16 residues. Germline loops: CDR1 MNHNS, CDR2 SASEGT.

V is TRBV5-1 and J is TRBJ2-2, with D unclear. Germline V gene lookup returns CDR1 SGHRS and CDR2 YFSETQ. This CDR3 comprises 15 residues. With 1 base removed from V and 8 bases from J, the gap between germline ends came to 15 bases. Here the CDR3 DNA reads TGCGCCAGCAGCTTGAGATCTGGGCCTACAGGGGAGCTGTTTTTT. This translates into CASSLRSGPTGELFF.

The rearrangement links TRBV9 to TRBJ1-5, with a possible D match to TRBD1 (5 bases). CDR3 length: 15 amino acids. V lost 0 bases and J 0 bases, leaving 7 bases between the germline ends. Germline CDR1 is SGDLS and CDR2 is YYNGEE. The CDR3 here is CASSVGQNSNQPQHF. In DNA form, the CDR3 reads TGTGCCAGCAGCGTAGGACAGAATAGCAATCAGCCCCAGCATTTT.

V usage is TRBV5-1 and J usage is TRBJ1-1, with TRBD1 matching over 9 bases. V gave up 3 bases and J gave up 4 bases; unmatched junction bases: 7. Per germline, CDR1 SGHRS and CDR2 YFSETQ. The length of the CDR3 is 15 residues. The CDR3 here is CASSWGTGFSTEAFF. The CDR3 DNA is TGCGCCAGCAGCTGGGGGACAGGGTTTAGCACTGAAGCTTTCTTT.

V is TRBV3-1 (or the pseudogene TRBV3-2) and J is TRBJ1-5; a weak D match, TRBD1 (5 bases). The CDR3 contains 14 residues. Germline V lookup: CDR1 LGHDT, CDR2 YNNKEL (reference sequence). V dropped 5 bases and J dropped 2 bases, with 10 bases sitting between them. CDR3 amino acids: CASSDTGGNQPQHF. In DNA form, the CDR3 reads TGTGCCAGCAGCGATACAGGTGGCAATCAGCCCCAGCATTTT.

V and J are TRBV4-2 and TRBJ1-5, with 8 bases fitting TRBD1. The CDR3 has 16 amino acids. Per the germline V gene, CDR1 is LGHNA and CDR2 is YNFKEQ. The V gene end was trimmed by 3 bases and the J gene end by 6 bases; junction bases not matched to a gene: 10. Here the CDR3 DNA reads TGTGCCAGCAGCCAGGAAAGGACAGGGTTAGGTCAGCCCCAGCATTTT. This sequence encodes CASSQERTGLGQPQHF.

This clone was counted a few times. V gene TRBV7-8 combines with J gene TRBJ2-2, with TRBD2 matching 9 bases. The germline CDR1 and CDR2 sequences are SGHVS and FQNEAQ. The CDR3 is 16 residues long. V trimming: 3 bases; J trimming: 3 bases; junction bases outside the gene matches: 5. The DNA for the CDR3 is TGTGCCAGCAGCTTGACTAGCGGAATACACACCGGGGAGCTGTTTTTT. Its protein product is CASSLTSGIHTGELFF. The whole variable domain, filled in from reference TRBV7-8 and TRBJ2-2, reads GAGVSQSPRYKVAKRGQDVALRCDPISGHVSLFWYQQALGQGPEFLTYFQNEAQLDKSGLPSDRFFAERPEGSVSTLKIQRTQQEDSAVYLCASSLTSGIHTGELFFGEGSRLTVL.